Reported below is one T cell receptor (beta chain). Antigen specificity is unknown. The sample is drawn from a study of Ad26.COV2.S vaccination and SARS-CoV-2 variants. General study results and limits: Placebo recipients had lower spike-specific TCR breadth than vaccine recipients. Total T cell responses, in the TCR breadth and depth analyses, may have been underestimated.

The V and J ends lost 2 bases and 9 bases respectively, with 11 bases between them. CDR3 length: 11 amino acids. Germline V gene lookup returns CDR1 SQVTM and CDR2 ANQGSEA. Treatment described: roughly 19 received Ad26.COV2.S at low or high dose, single or two shots; 5 received placebo; per-sample allocation not given. Repertoires come from day 63 after the first vaccine or placebo injection. This table comes from immunoSEQ multiplex PCR, and its TCRdb copy is limited to in-frame clones, with some not included. The sample carries a few hundred thousand clones, 75% to 90% recorded once. This clonotype originated in a person aged 18 to 65 who received the Ad26.COV2.S COVID-19 vaccine or a placebo. The chain is built from TRBV29-1 and TRBJ2-7; possibly TRBD1 or TRBD2 for D (5 bases each). This specimen consisted of peripheral blood, obtained in a trial of Ad26.COV2.S vaccine versus placebo. For the CDR3, the DNA is TGCAGCGTTGAATGGCAGGGAGCGCAGTACTTC. Its protein is CSVEWQGAQYF.